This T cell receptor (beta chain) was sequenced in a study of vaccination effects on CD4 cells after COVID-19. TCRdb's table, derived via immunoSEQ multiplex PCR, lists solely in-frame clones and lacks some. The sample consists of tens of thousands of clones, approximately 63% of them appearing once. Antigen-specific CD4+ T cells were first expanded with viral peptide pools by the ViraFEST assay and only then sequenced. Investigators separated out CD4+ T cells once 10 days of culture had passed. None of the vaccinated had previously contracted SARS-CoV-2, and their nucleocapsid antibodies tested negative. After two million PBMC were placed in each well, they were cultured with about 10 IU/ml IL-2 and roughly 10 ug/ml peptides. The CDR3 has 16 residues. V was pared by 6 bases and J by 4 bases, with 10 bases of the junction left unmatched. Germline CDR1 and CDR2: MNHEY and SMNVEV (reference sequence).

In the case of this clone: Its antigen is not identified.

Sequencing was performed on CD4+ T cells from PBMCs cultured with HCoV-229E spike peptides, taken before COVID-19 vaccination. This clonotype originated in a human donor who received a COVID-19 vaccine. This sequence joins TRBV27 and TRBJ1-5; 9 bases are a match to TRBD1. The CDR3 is CASRTYSGTGNQPQHF. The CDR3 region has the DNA TGTGCCAGCAGAACTTACTCCGGGACAGGGAATCAGCCCCAGCATTTT.